These T cell receptor beta chains were read from a single sample in a study of T cell responses to AZD1222 COVID-19 vaccine. TCRdb's table, derived via immunoSEQ multiplex PCR, lists solely in-frame clones and lacks some. This sample has about 120,000 clones, with around 86% found just once. The sample in question was peripheral blood, obtained on day 0 of AZD1222 vaccination. The source of these receptors is an adult in good health. Both conserved end residues are part of each CDR3. A D gene is named only where the DNA matches it firmly. Clone size appears in some rows only: once, few, many, or a class for an expanded clone.

>TRBJ1-5|TRBV11-2|TRBD1|14|-
CASSSLQGGGPQHF
TGTGCCAGCAGTTCGCTTCAGGGGGGAGGGCCCCAGCATTTT
>TRBJ1-2|TRBV7-2|TRBD1|15|-
CASSSWTGGYDGYTF
TGTGCCAGCAGCTCATGGACAGGGGGCTATGATGGCTACACCTTC
>TRBJ1-2|TRBV9|-|13|-
CASSESFNYGYTF
TGTGCCAGCAGCGAAAGCTTTAACTATGGCTACACCTTC
>TRBJ1-5|TRBV12-3/TRBV12-4|-|12|-
CASRGMDQPQHF
TGTGCCAGCAGGGGGATGGATCAGCCCCAGCATTTT
>TRBJ1-1|TRBV6-5|-|13|-
CASSYGEGTEAFF
TGTGCCAGCAGTTACGGCGAAGGCACTGAAGCTTTCTTT
>TRBJ2-1|TRBV28|TRBD1|15|once
CASSYDRGDYNEQFF
TGTGCCAGCAGTTACGACAGGGGAGACTACAATGAGCAGTTCTTC
>TRBJ2-1|TRBV9|TRBD2|14|-
CASSVGGGQNEQFF
TGTGCCAGCAGCGTAGGCGGGGGGCAGAATGAGCAGTTCTTC
>TRBJ2-7|TRBV12-5|TRBD1|14|once
CASRRDRGTYEQYF
TGTGCTAGTAGGAGGGACAGGGGAACCTACGAGCAGTACTTC
>TRBJ1-1|TRBV7-8|TRBD1|14|-
CASSAGDRNTEAFF
TGTGCCAGCAGCGCCGGGGACAGGAACACTGAAGCTTTCTTT
>TRBJ2-6|TRBV18|-|19|-
CASSPPSVAANSGANVLTF
TGTGCCAGCTCACCACCGTCCGTGGCGGCCAACTCTGGGGCCAACGTCCTGACTTTC
>TRBJ1-1|TRBV14|TRBD1|15|-
CASSQGTGWRTEAFF
TGTGCCAGCAGCCAAGGGACAGGGTGGAGAACTGAAGCTTTCTTT
>TRBJ2-7|TRBV6-5|-|13|-
CASSPPGSYEQYF
TGTGCCAGCAGTCCCCCAGGCTCCTACGAGCAGTACTTC
>TRBJ2-1|TRBV6-1|TRBD2|15|-
CASSEWAGGRKEQFF
TGTGCCAGCAGTGAATGGGCGGGGGGTCGTAAAGAGCAGTTCTTC
>TRBJ1-3|TRBV11-2|-|18|-
CASSPAATGLISGNTIYF
TGTGCCAGCAGCCCGGCCGCCACAGGTTTAATCTCTGGAAACACCATATATTTT
>TRBJ2-1|TRBV11-3|TRBD1|18|-
CASSSEARDSHGYNEQFF
TGTGCCAGCAGCTCCGAGGCCCGGGACAGCCATGGCTACAATGAGCAGTTCTTC
>TRBJ1-5|TRBV4-3|-|13|-
CASSQKRGQPQHF
TGCGCCAGCAGCCAAAAGAGGGGGCAGCCCCAGCATTTT
>TRBJ1-2|TRBV3-1/TRBV3-2|TRBD1|13|-
CASSLTGVNGYTF
TGTGCCAGCAGCCTGACAGGGGTTAATGGCTACACCTTC
>TRBJ2-7|TRBV19|TRBD2|15|once
CASKTSGGARNEQYF
TGTGCCAGTAAGACTAGCGGGGGCGCGCGGAACGAGCAGTACTTC
>TRBJ2-1|TRBV15|TRBD2|19|-
CATSTRLAGGISSYNEQFF
TGTGCCACCAGCACAAGACTAGCGGGGGGCATAAGCTCCTACAATGAGCAGTTCTTC
>TRBJ2-1|TRBV6-1|-|13|-
CASSEDRGGEQFF
TGTGCCAGCAGTGAAGACAGGGGAGGTGAGCAGTTCTTC
>TRBJ2-5|TRBV7-2|-|14|-
CASSFVGGQETQYF
TGTGCCAGCAGCTTCGTGGGGGGCCAAGAGACCCAGTACTTC
>TRBJ2-3|TRBV10-1|TRBD2|15|-
CASSEASGVSDTQYF
TGCGCCAGCAGTGAAGCTAGCGGGGTATCAGATACGCAGTATTTT
>TRBJ1-1|TRBV29-1|TRBD1|17|-
CSVEAGGTGGMNTEAFF
TGCAGCGTTGAAGCCGGGGGGACAGGAGGTATGAACACTGAAGCTTTCTTT
>TRBJ2-7|TRBV11-2|TRBD1|13|-
CASSWGQSYEQYF
TGTGCCAGCAGCTGGGGACAGTCCTACGAGCAGTACTTC
>TRBJ1-1|TRBV19|-|15|-
CASSILTAGDTEAFF
TGTGCCAGTAGTATATTGACAGCTGGGGACACTGAAGCTTTCTTT
>TRBJ1-2|TRBV3-1/TRBV3-2|-|13|-
CASSPGGNYGYTF
TGTGCCAGCAGCCCCGGGGGTAACTATGGCTACACCTTC
>TRBJ1-2|TRBV5-1|-|14|-
CASRDGEVAYGYTF
TGCGCCAGCAGGGACGGCGAGGTTGCCTATGGCTACACCTTC
>TRBJ2-7|TRBV7-2|TRBD2|16|-
CASSLGGGSLAYEQYF
TGTGCCAGCAGTTTGGGGGGAGGGTCTTTGGCCTACGAGCAGTACTTC
>TRBJ2-7|TRBV7-2|TRBD2|15|-
CASSFRLAGAVEQYF
TGTGCCAGCAGCTTCAGACTAGCGGGGGCTGTAGAGCAGTACTTC
>TRBJ1-3|TRBV25-1|-|14|-
CASSVAGGGNTIYF
TGTGCCAGCAGTGTCGCCGGGGGCGGAAACACCATATATTTT
>TRBJ1-2|TRBV4-2|-|14|-
CASSPGGRAYGYTF
TGTGCCAGCAGCCCGGGGGGTAGAGCCTATGGCTACACCTTC
>TRBJ2-5|TRBV29-1|TRBD1|16|-
CSARGFGQAPFETQYF
TGCAGCGCTCGAGGTTTTGGACAGGCCCCATTCGAGACCCAGTACTTC
>TRBJ2-7|TRBV4-2|TRBD2|15|-
CASSQDTSGGYEQYF
TGTGCCAGCAGCCAAGATACTAGCGGGGGGTACGAGCAGTACTTC
>TRBJ1-5|TRBV24-1|-|13|-
CAARLAARQPQHF
TGTGCCGCCAGGTTGGCAGCACGTCAGCCCCAGCATTTT